The TCR beta chain described here comes from a study of beta chain features in type 1 diabetes. Broader study findings: Reduced insertions and increased deletions marked VDJ junctions in type 1 diabetes patients. Moderate yet significant TCRB CDR3 shortening was seen in Type 1 diabetes patients in all four CD4+ subsets. HLA effects on TCRB rearrangement stayed unresolved here.

Of the isolated RNA, all was reverse transcribed, and so the sequenced material was expressed TCRB transcripts. Samples of naive, central memory and regulatory T cells yielded a mean of about 3.4 million reads. Repertoires were generated with immunoSEQ multiplex PCR, while TCRdb's copy carries only in-frame clones and drops some. Among some 500,000 clones listed, about an eighth were seen once. The sample holds a few counts of this clone. The antigen remains undetermined. With 3 bases removed from V and 5 bases from J, the gap between germline ends came to 8 bases. CDR3 length: 13 residues. The germline CDR1 and CDR2 sequences are ENHRY and SYGVKD.

This receptor was taken from a woman aged 18-29 years in good health. The chain employs TRBV10-3 and TRBJ1-5, with a possible D match to TRBD1 (5 bases). The source material was naive CD4+ T cells from blood. The CDR3 protein is CAISDRVDQPQHF. CDR3 DNA sequence: TGTGCCATCAGTGACAGGGTTGATCAGCCCCAGCATTTT.